This T cell receptor (beta chain) was found in a study of CD8 T cells in Susac syndrome. RNA totalling roughly 0.5 to 1 ug underwent reverse transcription with random hexamers. TCRdb reprocessed the immunoSEQ multiplex PCR reads with MiXCR, giving one entry per CDR3 protein. The sample has 250,000 to 300,000 distinct CDR3 sequences, approximately 84% seen once. The CDR3 has 14 residues. The germline gives CDR1 LNHNV, CDR2 YYDKDF (reference sequence). V lost 1 base and J lost 2, with 7 bases in between. V and J are TRBV15 and TRBJ2-3; D is undetermined. The TCR comes from a human donor with multiple sclerosis. Sequencing was performed on CD8+ T cells from PBMCs. The CDR3 region has the DNA TGTGCCACCAGCAGAGTGAGGACCACAGATACGCAGTATTTT. It yields the protein CATSRVRTTDTQYF. The full variable domain, its missing parts supplied by reference TRBV15 and TRBJ2-3, is DAMVIQNPRYQVTQFGKPVTLSCSQTLNHNVMYWYQQKSSQAPKLLFHYYDKDFNNEADTPDNFQSRRPNTSFCFLDIRSPGLGDTAMYLCATSRVRTTDTQYFGPGTRLTVL.